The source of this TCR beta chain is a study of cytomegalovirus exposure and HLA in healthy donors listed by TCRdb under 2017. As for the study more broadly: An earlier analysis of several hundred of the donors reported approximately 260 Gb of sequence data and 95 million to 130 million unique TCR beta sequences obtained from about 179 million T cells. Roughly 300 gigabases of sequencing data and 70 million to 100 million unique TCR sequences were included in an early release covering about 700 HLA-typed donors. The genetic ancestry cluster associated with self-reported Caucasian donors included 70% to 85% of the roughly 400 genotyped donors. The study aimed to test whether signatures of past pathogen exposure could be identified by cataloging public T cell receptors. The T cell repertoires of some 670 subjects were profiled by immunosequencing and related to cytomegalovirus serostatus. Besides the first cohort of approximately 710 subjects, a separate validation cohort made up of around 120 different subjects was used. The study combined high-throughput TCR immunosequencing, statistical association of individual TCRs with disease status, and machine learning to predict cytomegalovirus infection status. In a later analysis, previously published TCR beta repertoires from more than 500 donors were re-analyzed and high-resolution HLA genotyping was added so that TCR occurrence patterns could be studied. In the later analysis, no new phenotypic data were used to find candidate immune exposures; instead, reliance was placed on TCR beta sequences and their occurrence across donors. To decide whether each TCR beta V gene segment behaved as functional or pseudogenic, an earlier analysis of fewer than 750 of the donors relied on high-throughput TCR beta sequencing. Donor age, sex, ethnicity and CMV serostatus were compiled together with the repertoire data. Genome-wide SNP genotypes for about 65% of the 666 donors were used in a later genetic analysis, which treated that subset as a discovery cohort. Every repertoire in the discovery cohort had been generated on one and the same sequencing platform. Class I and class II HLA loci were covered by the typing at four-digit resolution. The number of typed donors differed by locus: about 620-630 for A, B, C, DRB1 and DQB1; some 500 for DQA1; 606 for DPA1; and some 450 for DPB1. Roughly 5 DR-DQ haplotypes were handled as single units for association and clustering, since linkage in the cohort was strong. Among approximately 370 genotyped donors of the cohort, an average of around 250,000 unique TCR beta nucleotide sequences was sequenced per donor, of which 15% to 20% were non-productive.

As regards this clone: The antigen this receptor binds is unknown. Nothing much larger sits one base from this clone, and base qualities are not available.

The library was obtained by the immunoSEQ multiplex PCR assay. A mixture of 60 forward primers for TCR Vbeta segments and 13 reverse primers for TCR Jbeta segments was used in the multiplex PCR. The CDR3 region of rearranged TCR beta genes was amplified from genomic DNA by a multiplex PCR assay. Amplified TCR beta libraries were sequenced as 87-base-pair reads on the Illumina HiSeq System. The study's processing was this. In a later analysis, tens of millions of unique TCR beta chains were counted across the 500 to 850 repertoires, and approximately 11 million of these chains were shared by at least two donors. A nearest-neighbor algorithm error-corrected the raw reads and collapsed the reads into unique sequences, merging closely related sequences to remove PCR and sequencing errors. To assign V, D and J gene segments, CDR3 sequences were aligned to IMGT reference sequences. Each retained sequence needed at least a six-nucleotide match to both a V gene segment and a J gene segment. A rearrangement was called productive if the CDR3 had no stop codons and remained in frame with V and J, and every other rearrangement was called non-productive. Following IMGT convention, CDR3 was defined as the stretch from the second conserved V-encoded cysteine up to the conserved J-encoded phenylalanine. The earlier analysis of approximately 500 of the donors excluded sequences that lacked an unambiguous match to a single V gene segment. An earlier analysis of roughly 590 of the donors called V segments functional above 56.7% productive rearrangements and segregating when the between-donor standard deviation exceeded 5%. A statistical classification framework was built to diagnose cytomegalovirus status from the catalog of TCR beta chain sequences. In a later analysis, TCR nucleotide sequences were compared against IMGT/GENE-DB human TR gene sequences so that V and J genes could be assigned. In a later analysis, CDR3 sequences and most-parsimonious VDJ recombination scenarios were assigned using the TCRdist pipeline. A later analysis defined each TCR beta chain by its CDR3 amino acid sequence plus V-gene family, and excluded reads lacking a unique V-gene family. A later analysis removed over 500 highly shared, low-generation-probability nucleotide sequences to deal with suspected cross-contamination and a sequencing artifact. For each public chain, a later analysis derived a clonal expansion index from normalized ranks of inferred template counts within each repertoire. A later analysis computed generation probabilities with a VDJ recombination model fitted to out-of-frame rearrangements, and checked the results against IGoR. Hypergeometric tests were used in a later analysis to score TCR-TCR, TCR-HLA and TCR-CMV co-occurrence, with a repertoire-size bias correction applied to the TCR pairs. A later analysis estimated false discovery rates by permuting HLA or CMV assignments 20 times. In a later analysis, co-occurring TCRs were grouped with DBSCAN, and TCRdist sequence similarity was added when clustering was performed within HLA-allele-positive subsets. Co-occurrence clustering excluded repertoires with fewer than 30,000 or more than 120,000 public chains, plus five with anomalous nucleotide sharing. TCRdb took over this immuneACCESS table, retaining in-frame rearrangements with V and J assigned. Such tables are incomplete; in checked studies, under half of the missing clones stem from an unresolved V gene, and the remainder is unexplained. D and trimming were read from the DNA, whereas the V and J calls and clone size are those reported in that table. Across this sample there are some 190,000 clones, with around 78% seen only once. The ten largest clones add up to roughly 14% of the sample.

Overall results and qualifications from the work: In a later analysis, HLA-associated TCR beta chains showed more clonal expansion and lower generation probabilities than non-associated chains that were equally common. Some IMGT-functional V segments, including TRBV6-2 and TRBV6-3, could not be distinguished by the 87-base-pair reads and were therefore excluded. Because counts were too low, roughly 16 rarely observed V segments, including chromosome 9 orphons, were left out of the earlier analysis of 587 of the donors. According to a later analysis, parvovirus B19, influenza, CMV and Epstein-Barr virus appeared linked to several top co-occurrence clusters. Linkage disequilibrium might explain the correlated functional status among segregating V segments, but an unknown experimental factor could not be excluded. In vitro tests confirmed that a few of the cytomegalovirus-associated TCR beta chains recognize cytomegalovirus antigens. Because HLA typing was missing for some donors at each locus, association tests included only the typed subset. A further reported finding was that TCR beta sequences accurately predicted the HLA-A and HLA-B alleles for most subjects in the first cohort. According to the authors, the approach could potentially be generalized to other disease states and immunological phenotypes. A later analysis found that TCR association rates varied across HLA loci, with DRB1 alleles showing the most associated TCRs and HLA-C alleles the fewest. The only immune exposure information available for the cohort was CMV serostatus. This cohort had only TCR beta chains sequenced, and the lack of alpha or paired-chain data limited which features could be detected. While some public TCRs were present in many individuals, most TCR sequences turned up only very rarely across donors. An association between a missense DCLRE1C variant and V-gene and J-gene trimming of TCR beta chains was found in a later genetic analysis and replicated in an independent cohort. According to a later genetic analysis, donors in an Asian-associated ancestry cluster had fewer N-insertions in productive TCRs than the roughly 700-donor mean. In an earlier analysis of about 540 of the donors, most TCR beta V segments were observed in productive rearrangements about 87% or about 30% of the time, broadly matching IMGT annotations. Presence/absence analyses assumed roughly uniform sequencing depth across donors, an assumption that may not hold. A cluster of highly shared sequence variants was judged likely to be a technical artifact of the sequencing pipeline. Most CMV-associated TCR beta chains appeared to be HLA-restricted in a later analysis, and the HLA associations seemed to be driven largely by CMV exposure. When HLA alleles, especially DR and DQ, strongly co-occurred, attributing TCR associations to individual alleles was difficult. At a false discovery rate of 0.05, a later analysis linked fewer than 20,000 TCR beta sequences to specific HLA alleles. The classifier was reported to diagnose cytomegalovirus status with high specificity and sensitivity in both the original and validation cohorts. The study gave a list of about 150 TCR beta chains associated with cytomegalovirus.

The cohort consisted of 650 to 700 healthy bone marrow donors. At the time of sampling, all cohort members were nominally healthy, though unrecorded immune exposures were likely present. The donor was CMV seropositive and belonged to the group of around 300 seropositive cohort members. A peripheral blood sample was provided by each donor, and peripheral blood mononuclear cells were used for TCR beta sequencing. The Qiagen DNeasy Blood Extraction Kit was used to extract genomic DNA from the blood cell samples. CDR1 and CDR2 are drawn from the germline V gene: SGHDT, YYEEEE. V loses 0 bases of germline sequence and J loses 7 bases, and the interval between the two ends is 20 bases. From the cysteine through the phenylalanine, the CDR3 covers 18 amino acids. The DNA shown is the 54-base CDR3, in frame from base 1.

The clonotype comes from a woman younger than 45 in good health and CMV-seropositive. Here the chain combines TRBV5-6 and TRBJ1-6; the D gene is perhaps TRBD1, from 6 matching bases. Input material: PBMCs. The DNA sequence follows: TGTGCCAGCAGCTTGGGGGACGCTCTACCGAGGGGGAATTCACCCCTCCACTTT. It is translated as CASSLGDALPRGNSPLHF.